This entry features one T cell receptor (beta chain) sequence. The sample belongs to a study of human T cells and chemical hapten exposure. CDR1 and CDR2 (germline): LGHDT, YNNKEL (reference sequence). This CDR3 is built from 15 residues. V lost 1 base, J lost 3 bases, and 9 bases lay in between. Stated time point: pre-sensitization, week 0. The treatment here: therapeutic diphenylcyclopropenone sensitization with weekly scalp DPC. TCRdb reprocessed the RACE reads via MiXCR and lists one record per CDR3 protein. The data show 200,000 to 300,000 distinct CDR3 sequences, around 9.3% seen once. This clonotype originated in a woman between 35 and 50 years old with alopecia areata. Some clones in this sample may be carry-over from other donors' samples. Specimen: whole blood, collected in connection with sensitization to the hapten diphenylcyclopropenone (DPC). The rearrangement uses TRBV3-1 and TRBJ1-4, with D possibly TRBD1 on 5 matching bases. In nucleotides, the CDR3 is TGTGCCAGCAGCCAAGGGCCAGGGCCTAATGAAAAACTGTTTTTT. It codes for CASSQGPGPNEKLFF.